The 21 T cell receptor beta chains listed next were all sequenced from one sample in a study of shared clonotypes between healthy human individuals. Profiling relied on immunoSEQ multiplex PCR, and the TCRdb table lists in-frame clones only, not all of them. The table has over 2 million clones, 80% to 95% seen once. Source material: naive CD4+ T cells from PBMCs. Noted subset: CD45RA+ positively selected. Receptors originate from a man between 18 and 29 years old in good health. Some clones in this sample may be carry-over from other donors' samples.

The CDR3 reads CASSIREWGEQYF. The CDR3 nucleotides read TGTGCCAGTAGTATTAGGGAATGGGGCGAGCAGTACTTC. V gene TRBV19 combines with J gene TRBJ2-7; D remains unclear. The V end was cut by 3 bases, the J end by 6 bases, with 12 bases between. The germline V gene encodes CDR1 LNHDA and CDR2 SQIVND (reference sequence). CDR3 length: 13 amino acids.

The chain links TRBV6-1 to TRBJ1-4; possible D gene TRBD1, 5 bases. Germline CDR1 reads MNHNS; CDR2 reads SASEGT. The ends were cut back, 6 bases at V and 0 bases at J, with 8 bases in the middle. This CDR3 is 14 amino acids long. The DNA for the CDR3 is TGTGCCAGCAGGGACACGACAACTAATGAAAAACTGTTTTTT. Its translation: CASRDTTTNEKLFF.

The chain recombines TRBV7-3 with TRBJ2-1; 8 bases are a match to TRBD2. The V and J ends lost 2 bases and 0 bases, in that order; junction bases with no gene match: 15. The CDR3 extends over 20 amino acids. The germline V gene has CDR1 SGHTA and CDR2 FQGTGA. The CDR3 region has the DNA TGTGCCAGCAGCTTATGGGGATTGGCTAGCGGGCCAAACTCCTACAATGAGCAGTTCTTC. This translates into CASSLWGLASGPNSYNEQFF.

V is TRBV5-4 and J is TRBJ2-1; D is perhaps TRBD2 (6 bases). This CDR3 has 15 residues. Germline values: CDR1 SGHNT, CDR2 YYREEE (reference sequence). Trimming stripped 4 bases from V and 2 bases from J, with 13 bases between. The chain's CDR3 is CASSQGSGTYNEQFF. In nucleotides, the CDR3 is TGTGCCAGCAGCCAAGGTAGCGGAACCTACAATGAGCAGTTCTTC.

The gene calls are TRBV4-2 and TRBJ2-6; 7 nucleotides match TRBD1. Per the germline V gene, CDR1 is LGHNA and CDR2 is YNFKEQ. The CDR3 loop spans 19 amino acids. Unmatched junction bases numbered 15, after V lost 3 bases and J lost 4 bases. CDR3 coding DNA: TGTGCCAGCAGCCAGAGACAGGGTCCACAATCCCCAGGGGCCAACGTCCTGACTTTC. Amino acid sequence: CASSQRQGPQSPGANVLTF.

V and J are TRBV4-2 and TRBJ2-2, with TRBD1 matching over 12 bases. Germline V lookup: CDR1 LGHNA, CDR2 YNFKEQ. V shed 3 bases and J 7 bases; nucleotides not matched to a gene: 6. The CDR3 covers 16 residues. CDR3: CASSQPGQGAGGELFF. Here the CDR3 DNA reads TGTGCCAGCAGCCAGCCGGGACAGGGGGCCGGCGGGGAGCTGTTTTTT.

This clone is a singleton in its sample. This chain joins TRBV19 and TRBJ1-2, with unresolved D. Trimming removed 5 bases from V and 8 bases from J, with 18 bases in between. CDR3 length: 14 residues. The germline gives CDR1 LNHDA, CDR2 SQIVND (reference sequence). This CDR3 reads CASSPDGVAGGYTF. CDR3 DNA sequence: TGTGCCAGTAGTCCGGACGGGGTTGCGGGAGGCTACACCTTC.

Comment on this clone: The junction does not match germline at one end; this may be a read error. V usage is TRBV5-5 and J usage is TRBJ1-3, with a possible D match to TRBD1 (5 bases). The CDR3 consists of 13 residues. CDR1 SGHKS and CDR2 YYEKEE come from the germline V gene (reference sequence). CDR3 sequence: CASRPTAGDTIYF. CDR3 nucleotide sequence: TGTGCCAGCAGACCGACAGCTGGAGACACCATATATTTT.

This chain connects TRBV6-5 to TRBJ2-3, with 8 bases that match TRBD1. This CDR3 spans 13 amino acids. V lost 8 bases, J lost 4 bases, and 5 bases stayed unmatched. The germline V gene has CDR1 MNHEY and CDR2 SVGAGI. The CDR3 region has the DNA TGTGCCAGCTGGAGACAGGGGTCAGATACGCAGTATTTT. Protein: CASWRQGSDTQYF.

This chain's CDR3 is CASSLSGFAGGSYNEQFF. The CDR3 bases are TGTGCCAGCAGCTTAAGTGGGTTTGCCGGGGGTTCCTACAATGAGCAGTTCTTC. The chain is built from TRBV7-3 and TRBJ2-1; D might be TRBD2 (6 bases). The CDR3 covers 18 residues. The V and J ends lost 1 base and 1 base respectively, with 17 bases between them. Germline loops: CDR1 SGHTA, CDR2 FQGTGA.

This clone has only one observation. CDR3 region: CASSSTGEAGELFF. The CDR3, as DNA: TGCGCCAGCAGTTCGACAGGGGAGGCCGGGGAGCTGTTTTTT. The chain couples TRBV5-1 to TRBJ2-2; TRBD1 matches 8 bases. The germline CDR1 and CDR2 sequences are SGHRS and YFSETQ. Trimming removed 5 bases from V and 6 bases from J; junction bases left unmatched: 6. The CDR3 extends over 14 amino acids.

For the CDR3, the DNA is TGTGCCAGCGGGCCCCTGGACCCGAACACTGAAGCTTTCTTT. Translation gives CASGPLDPNTEAFF. The gene calls are TRBV25-1 and TRBJ1-1; D gene unclear. Germline lookup yields CDR1 MGHDK and CDR2 SYGVNS. The CDR3 extends over 14 amino acids. Trimming took 8 bases from V and 1 from J, leaving 14 bases between them.

The chain combines TRBV5-1 with TRBJ1-1, with D perhaps matching TRBD1 (5 bases). The ends were cut back, 0 bases at V and 2 bases at J, with 14 bases in the middle. The CDR3 totals 16 residues. Germline loops: CDR1 SGHRS, CDR2 YFSETQ. The CDR3 is CASSLGSGAINTEAFF. The CDR3 bases are TGCGCCAGCAGCTTGGGTTCCGGGGCCATAAACACTGAAGCTTTCTTT.

The rearrangement links TRBV5-1 to TRBJ2-1, with no clear D. CDR1 SGHRS and CDR2 YFSETQ come from the germline V gene. This CDR3 region has 16 residues. V was shortened by 0 bases and J by 5 bases, with 15 bases between the two germline ends. The CDR3: CASSLEGTPWDNEQFF. The CDR3 DNA reads TGCGCCAGCAGCTTGGAGGGTACCCCTTGGGACAATGAGCAGTTCTTC.

The chain is built from TRBV28 and TRBJ2-7, with TRBD1 identical over 7 bases. The CDR3 covers 12 residues. Germline V CDR1 and CDR2: MDHEN, SYDVKM. V was pared by 5 bases and J by 6 bases, with 4 bases of the junction left unmatched. CDR3: CASSNPGGEQYF. The CDR3, as DNA: TGTGCCAGCAGTAATCCAGGGGGCGAGCAGTACTTC.

The chain carries TRBV28 and TRBJ1-5; 8 bases match TRBD1. With V trimmed by 6 bases and J by 2 bases, 6 bases remained unmatched. CDR3 size: 15 residues. Germline V gene sequence: CDR1 MDHEN, CDR2 SYDVKM. CDR3 nucleotide sequence: TGTGCCAGCAGCGCAGGGGGCCAAGGCAATCAGCCCCAGCATTTT. Translation: CASSAGGQGNQPQHF. Combining the CDR3 with reference TRBV28 and TRBJ1-5 gives the whole variable domain DVKVTQSSRYLVKRTGEKVFLECVQDMDHENMFWYRQDPGLGLRLIYFSYDVKMKEKGDIPEGYSVSREKKERFSLILESASTNQTSMYLCASSAGGQGNQPQHFGDGTRLSIL.

The rearrangement links TRBV5-6 to TRBJ2-7, with 13 bases matching TRBD2. The V gene's germline CDR1 is SGHDT and CDR2 YYEEEE. Trimming at V came to 1 base and at J to 2 bases, leaving 6 bases not matched to a gene. This CDR3 comprises 17 residues. CDR3 protein: CASSLTGLAGLPYEQYF. Here the CDR3 DNA reads TGTGCCAGCAGCTTGACGGGACTAGCGGGGCTCCCCTACGAGCAGTACTTC.

The rearrangement joins TRBV10-1 to TRBJ2-2; 9 bases are a match to TRBD1. The germline V gene encodes CDR1 WNHNN and CDR2 SYGVQD (reference sequence). The CDR3 contains 16 residues. Losses at the gene ends were 3 bases for V and 7 bases for J; bases not matched to a gene: 9. The CDR3 nucleotides are TGCGCCAGCAGTGATAGCTGGACAGGGGTTCACGGGGAGCTGTTTTTT. This translates into CASSDSWTGVHGELFF.

Turning to this clone: Distinct nucleotide sequences in the sample also encode this CDR3. J is TRBJ2-2 and V is TRBV18, with 8 bases lining up with TRBD1. This CDR3 spans 16 amino acids. CDR1 and CDR2 (germline): KGHSH, LQKENI. Trimming removed 3 bases from V and 0 bases from J; junction bases left unmatched: 3. CDR3: CASSPQQGANTGELFF. The CDR3 DNA follows: TGTGCCAGCTCACCTCAACAGGGGGCGAACACCGGGGAGCTGTTTTTT.

The V gene is TRBV7-9, the J gene TRBJ1-4; tentatively, D is TRBD1 (5 bases). The CDR3 length is 14 residues. Trimming stripped 3 bases from V and 3 bases from J, with 8 bases between. Looked up from germline, CDR1 is SEHNR and CDR2 is FQNEAQ (reference sequence). The CDR3 nucleotides read TGTGCCAGCAGCTTCGGGGGGGCTAATGAAAAACTGTTTTTT. Amino acid sequence: CASSFGGANEKLFF. Based on the CDR3 plus reference TRBV7-9 and TRBJ1-4, the full variable domain is DTGVSQNPRHKITKRGQNVTFRCDPISEHNRLYWYRQTLGQGPEFLTYFQNEAQLEKSRLLSDRFSAERPKGSFSTLEIQRTEQGDSAMYLCASSFGGANEKLFFGSGTQLSVL.

This clone was picked up one time. This chain joins TRBV6-5 and TRBJ1-5; 7 bases match TRBD1. The CDR3 has 15 amino acids. The trim removed 4 bases at V and 9 bases at J, leaving 12 bases unmatched. The germline V gene has CDR1 MNHEY and CDR2 SVGAGI. The CDR3 bases are TGTGCCAGCAGTTCCGGCGGACAGGCCGCCGGGCCCCAGCATTTT. It specifies CASSSGGQAAGPQHF.